One T cell receptor beta chain is described in this entry. These data come from a study of blood T cell repertoires in COVID-19. There are 15 residues in the CDR3. V lost 3 bases to trimming and J lost 4 bases; unmatched junction nucleotides: 5. From germline, CDR1 is SGHAT and CDR2 FQNNGV. Sequencing was performed with immunoSEQ multiplex PCR; in TCRdb, only in-frame clones are kept and a portion is missing. The repertoire holds more than 250,000 clones, about 85% seen once, with 3.6% in the top ten. Sequencing was carried out using peripheral blood. This clonotype originated in a man younger than 35 with active or convalescent COVID-19. The chain joins TRBV11-2 to TRBJ2-5; 10 nucleotides align to TRBD1. The CDR3 DNA sequence: TGTGCCAGCAGCTTTTCGGGACAGGGGTCAGAGACCCAGTACTTC. This encodes CASSFSGQGSETQYF. The full variable domain, its missing parts supplied by reference TRBV11-2 and TRBJ2-5, is EAGVAQSPRYKIIEKRQSVAFWCNPISGHATLYWYQQILGQGPKLLIQFQNNGVVDDSQLPKDRFSAERLKGVDSTLKIQPAKLEDSAVYLCASSFSGQGSETQYFGPGTRLLVL.